This T cell receptor (beta chain) was identified in a study of T cell responses to AZD1222 COVID-19 vaccine. The assay was immunoSEQ multiplex PCR, and TCRdb's table has in-frame clones only and misses some. Of approximately 77,000 clones in the sample, 92% were seen once. CDR3 length: 17 residues. V gave up 0 bases and J gave up 2 bases, with 17 bases separating them. Germline CDR1 MNHEY, CDR2 SVGEGT. This sequence joins TRBV6-2 or TRBV6-3 and TRBJ2-7; D remains unclear. Source: peripheral blood, taken 28 days after the second AZD1222 dose. The sequence derives from an adult who received the AZD1222 COVID-19 vaccine. The CDR3 spells CASSYSMSTSQTYEQYF. CDR3 in DNA: TGTGCCAGCAGTTACTCGATGTCTACATCACAGACCTACGAGCAGTACTTC.